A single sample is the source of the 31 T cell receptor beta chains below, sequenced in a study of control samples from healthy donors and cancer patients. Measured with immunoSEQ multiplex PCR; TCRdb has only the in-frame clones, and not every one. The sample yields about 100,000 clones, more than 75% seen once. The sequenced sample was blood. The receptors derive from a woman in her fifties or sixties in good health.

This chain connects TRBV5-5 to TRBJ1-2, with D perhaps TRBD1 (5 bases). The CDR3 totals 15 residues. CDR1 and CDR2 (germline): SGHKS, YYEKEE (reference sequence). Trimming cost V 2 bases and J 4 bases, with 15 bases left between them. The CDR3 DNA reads TGTGCCAGCAGCTTAGCTCTGGGGGAGAGCTATGGCTACACCTTC. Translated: CASSLALGESYGYTF.

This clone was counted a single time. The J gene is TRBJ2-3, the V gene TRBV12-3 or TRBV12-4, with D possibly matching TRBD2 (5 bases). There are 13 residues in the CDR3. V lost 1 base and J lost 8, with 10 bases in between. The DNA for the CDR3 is TGTGCCAGCAGTTTAGTTTTAGGGAGTACGCAGTATTTT. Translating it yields CASSLVLGSTQYF.

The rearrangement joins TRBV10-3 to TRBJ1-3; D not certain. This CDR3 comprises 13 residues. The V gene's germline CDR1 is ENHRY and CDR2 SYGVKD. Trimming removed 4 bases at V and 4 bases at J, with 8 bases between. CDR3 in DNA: TGTGCCATCAGTGCAGGTCTGGGAAACACCATATATTTT. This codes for CAISAGLGNTIYF.

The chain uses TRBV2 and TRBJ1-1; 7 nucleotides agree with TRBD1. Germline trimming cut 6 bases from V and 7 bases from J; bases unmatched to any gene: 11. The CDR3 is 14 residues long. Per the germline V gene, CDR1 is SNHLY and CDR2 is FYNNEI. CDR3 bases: TGTGCCAGCAGGCTGACAGGGTTGGAGATTGAAGCTTTCTTT. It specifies CASRLTGLEIEAFF.

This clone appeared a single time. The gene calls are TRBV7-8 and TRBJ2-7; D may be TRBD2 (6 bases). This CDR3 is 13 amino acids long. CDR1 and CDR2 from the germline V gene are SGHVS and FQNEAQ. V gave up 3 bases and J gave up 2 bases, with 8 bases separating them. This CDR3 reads CASSFGGAYEQYV. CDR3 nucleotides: TGTGCCAGCAGCTTCGGCGGGGCCTACGAGCAGTACGTC.

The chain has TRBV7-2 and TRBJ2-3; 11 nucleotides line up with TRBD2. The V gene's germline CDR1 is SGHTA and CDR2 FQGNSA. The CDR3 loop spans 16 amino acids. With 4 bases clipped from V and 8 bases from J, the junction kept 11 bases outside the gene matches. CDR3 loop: CASSSNVAGGIGTQYF. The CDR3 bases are TGTGCCAGCAGCTCTAATGTAGCGGGAGGGATCGGTACGCAGTATTTT.

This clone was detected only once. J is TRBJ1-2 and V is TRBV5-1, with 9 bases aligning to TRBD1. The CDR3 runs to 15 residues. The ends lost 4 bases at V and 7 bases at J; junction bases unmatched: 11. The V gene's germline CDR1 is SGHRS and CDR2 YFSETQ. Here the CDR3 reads CASSVERDRAVGYTF. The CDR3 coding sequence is TGCGCCAGCAGCGTGGAACGGGACAGGGCTGTTGGCTACACCTTC.

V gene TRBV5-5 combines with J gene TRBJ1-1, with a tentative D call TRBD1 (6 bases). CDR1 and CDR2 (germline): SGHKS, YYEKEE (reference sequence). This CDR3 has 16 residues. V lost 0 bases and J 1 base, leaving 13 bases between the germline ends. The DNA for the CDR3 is TGTGCCAGCAGCTTGGGTAGCCGGACAGCGAACACTGAAGCTTTCTTT. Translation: CASSLGSRTANTEAFF.

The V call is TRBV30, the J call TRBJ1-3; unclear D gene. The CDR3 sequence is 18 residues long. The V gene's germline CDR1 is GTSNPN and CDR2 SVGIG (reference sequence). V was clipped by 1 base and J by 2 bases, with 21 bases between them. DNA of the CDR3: TGTGCCTGGAGTGACAGAACTCGCCGAGAGATAACTGGAAACACCATATATTTT. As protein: CAWSDRTRREITGNTIYF.

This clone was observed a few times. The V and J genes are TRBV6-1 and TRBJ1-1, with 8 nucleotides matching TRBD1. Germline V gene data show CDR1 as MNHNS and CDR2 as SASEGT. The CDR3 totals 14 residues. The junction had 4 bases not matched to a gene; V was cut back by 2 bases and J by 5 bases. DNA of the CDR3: TGTGCCAGCAGTGAACCAGGGGGCTGGACTGAAGCTTTCTTT. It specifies CASSEPGGWTEAFF.

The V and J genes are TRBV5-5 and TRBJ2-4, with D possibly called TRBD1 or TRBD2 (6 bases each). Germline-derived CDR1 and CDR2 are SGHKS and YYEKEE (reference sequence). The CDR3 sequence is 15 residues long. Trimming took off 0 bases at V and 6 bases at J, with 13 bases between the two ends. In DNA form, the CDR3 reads TGTGCCAGCAGCTTGGCCGGAGGGGGGATAAACATTCAGTACTTC. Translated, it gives CASSLAGGGINIQYF.

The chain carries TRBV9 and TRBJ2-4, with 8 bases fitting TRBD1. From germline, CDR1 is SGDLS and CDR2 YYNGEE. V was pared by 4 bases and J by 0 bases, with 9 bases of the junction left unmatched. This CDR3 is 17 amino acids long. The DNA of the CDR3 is TGTGCCAGCAGCTCCGGTGGGGGGACAGGAGCCAAAAACATTCAGTACTTC. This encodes CASSSGGGTGAKNIQYF.

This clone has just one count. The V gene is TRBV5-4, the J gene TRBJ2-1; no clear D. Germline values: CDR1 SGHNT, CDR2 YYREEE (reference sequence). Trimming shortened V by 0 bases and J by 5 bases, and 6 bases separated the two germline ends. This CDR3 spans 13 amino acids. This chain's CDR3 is CASSLGANNEQFF. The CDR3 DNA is TGTGCCAGCAGCTTGGGGGCGAACAATGAGCAGTTCTTC. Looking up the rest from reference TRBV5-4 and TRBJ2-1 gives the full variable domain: ETGVTQSPTHLIKTRGQQVTLRCSSQSGHNTVSWYQQALGQGPQFIFQYYREEENGRGNFPPRFSGLQFPNYSSELNVNALELDDSALYLCASSLGANNEQFFGPGTRLTVL.

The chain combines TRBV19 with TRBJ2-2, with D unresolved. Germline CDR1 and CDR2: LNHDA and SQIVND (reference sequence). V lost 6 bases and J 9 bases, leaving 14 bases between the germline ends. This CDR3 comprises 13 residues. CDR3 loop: CASRIQSVRELFF. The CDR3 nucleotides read TGTGCCAGTAGGATTCAGAGTGTCAGGGAGCTGTTTTTT.

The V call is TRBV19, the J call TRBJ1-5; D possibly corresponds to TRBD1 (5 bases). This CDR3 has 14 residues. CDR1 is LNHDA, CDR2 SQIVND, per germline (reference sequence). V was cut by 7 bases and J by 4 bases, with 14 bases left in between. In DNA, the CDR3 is TGTGCCAGTAAGGGGTGGGGCGCTAATCAGCCCCAGCATTTT. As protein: CASKGWGANQPQHF. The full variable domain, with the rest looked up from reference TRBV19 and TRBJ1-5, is DGGITQSPKYLFRKEGQNVTLSCEQNLNHDAMYWYRQDPGQGLRLIYYSQIVNDFQKGDIAEGYSVSREKKESFPLTVTSAQKNPTAFYLCASKGWGANQPQHFGDGTRLSIL.

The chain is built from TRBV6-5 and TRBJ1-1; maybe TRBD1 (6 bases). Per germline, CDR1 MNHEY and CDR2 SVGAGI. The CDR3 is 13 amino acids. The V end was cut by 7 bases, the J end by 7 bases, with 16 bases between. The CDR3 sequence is CASIQTTGREAFF. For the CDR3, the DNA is TGTGCCAGCATCCAGACTACAGGGCGTGAAGCTTTCTTT.

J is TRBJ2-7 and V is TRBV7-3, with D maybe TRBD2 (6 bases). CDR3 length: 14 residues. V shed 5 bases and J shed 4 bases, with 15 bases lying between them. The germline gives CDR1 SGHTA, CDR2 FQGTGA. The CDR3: CASSPTGTGYEQYF. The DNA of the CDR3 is TGTGCCAGCAGCCCCACCGGGACTGGATACGAGCAGTACTTC.

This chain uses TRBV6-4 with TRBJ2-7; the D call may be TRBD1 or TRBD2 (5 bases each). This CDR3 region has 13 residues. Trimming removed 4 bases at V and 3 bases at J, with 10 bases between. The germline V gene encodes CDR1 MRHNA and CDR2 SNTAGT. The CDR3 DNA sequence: TGTGCCAGCAGTGTCGGGGCCCACTACGAGCAGTACGTC. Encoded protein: CASSVGAHYEQYV.

The CDR3 coding sequence is TGTGCCAGCAGCTTAAGAGGGAGCACAGATACGCAGTATTTT. Translating it yields CASSLRGSTDTQYF. The J gene is TRBJ2-3, the V gene TRBV7-9; D possibly corresponds to TRBD2 (5 bases). The CDR3 loop spans 14 amino acids. Germline CDR1 reads SEHNR; CDR2 reads FQNEAQ (reference sequence). Trimming left V 2 bases short and J 0 bases short, with 6 bases between.

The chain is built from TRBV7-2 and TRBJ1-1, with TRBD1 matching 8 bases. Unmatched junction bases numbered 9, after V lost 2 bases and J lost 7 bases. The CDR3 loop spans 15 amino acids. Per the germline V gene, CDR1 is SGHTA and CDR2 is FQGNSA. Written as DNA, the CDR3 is TGTGCCAGCAGCTTACAGGGGGCGCCTGGGGGTGAAGCTTTCTTT. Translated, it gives CASSLQGAPGGEAFF. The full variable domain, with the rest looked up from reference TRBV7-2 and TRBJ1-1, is GAGVSQSPSNKVTEKGKDVELRCDPISGHTALYWYRQSLGQGLEFLIYFQGNSAPDKSGLPSDRFSAERTGGSVSTLTIQRTQQEDSAVYLCASSLQGAPGGEAFFGQGTRLTVV.

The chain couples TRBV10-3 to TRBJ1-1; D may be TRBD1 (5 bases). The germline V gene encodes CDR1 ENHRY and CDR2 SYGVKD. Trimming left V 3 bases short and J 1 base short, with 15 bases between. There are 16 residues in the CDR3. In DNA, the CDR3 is TGTGCCATCAGTGATGTTAGGGGCGCGGCGAACACTGAAGCTTTCTTT. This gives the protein CAISDVRGAANTEAFF.

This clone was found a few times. The CDR3 DNA follows: TGTGCCAGCAGTACTTCCACCGGGGAGCTGTTTTTT. Protein sequence: CASSTSTGELFF. The V and J genes are TRBV28 and TRBJ2-2; D is ambiguous. Germline V gives CDR1 MDHEN, CDR2 SYDVKM. Trimming cost V 5 bases and J 4 bases, with 5 bases left between them. The CDR3 is 12 residues long. Looking up the rest from reference TRBV28 and TRBJ2-2 gives the full variable domain: DVKVTQSSRYLVKRTGEKVFLECVQDMDHENMFWYRQDPGLGLRLIYFSYDVKMKEKGDIPEGYSVSREKKERFSLILESASTNQTSMYLCASSTSTGELFFGEGSRLTVL.

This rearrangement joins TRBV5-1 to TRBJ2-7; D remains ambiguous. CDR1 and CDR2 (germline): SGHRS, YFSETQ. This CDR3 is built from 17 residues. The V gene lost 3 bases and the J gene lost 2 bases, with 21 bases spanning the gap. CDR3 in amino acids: CASSSSLDPQDAYEQYF. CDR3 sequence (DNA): TGCGCCAGCAGCTCATCCCTCGATCCCCAGGACGCCTACGAGCAGTACTTC. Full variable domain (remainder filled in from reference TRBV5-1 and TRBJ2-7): KAGVTQTPRYLIKTRGQQVTLSCSPISGHRSVSWYQQTPGQGLQFLFEYFSETQRNKGNFPGRFSGRQFSNSRSEMNVSTLELGDSALYLCASSSSLDPQDAYEQYFGPGTRLTVT.

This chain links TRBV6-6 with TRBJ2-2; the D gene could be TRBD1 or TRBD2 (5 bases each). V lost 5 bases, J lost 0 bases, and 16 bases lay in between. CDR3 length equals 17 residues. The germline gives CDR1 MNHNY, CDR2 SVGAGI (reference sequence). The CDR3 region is CASSLPVGTPNTGELFF. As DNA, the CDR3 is TGTGCCAGCAGTCTCCCGGTCGGGACGCCGAACACCGGGGAGCTGTTTTTT.

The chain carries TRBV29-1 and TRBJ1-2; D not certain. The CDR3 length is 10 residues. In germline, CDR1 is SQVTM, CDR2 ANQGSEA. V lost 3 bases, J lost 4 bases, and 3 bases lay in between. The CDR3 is CSVDGYGYTF. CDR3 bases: TGCAGCGTTGACGGCTATGGCTACACCTTC.

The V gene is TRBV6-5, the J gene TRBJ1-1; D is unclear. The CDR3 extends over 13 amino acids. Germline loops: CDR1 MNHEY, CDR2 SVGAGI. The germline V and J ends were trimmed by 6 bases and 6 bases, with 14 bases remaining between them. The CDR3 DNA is TGTGCCAGCAGCCTGACGGGTCGCGCTGAAGCTTTCTTT. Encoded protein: CASSLTGRAEAFF.

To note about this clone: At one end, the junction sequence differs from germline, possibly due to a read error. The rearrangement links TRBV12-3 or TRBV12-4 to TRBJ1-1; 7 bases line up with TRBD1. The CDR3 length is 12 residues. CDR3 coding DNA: TGTACCAGCAGGTCACAGGGGACTGAAGCTTTCTTT. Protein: CTSRSQGTEAFF.

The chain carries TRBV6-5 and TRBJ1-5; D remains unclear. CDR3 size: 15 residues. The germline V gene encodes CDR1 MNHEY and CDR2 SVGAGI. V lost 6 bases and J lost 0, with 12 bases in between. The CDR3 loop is CASSRSEYSNQPQHF. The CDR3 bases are TGTGCCAGCAGCCGGAGCGAGTATAGCAATCAGCCCCAGCATTTT.

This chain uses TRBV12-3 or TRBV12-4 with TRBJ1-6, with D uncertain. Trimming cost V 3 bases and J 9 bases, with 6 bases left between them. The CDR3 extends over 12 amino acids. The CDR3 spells CASSLIGSPLHF. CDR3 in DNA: TGTGCCAGCAGTTTGATAGGTTCACCCCTCCACTTT.

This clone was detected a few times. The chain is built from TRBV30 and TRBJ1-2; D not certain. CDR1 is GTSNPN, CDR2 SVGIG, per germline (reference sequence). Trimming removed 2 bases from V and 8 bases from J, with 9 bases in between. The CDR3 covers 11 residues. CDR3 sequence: CAWSLNRGYTF. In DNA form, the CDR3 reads TGTGCCTGGAGTCTGAATAGGGGCTACACCTTC.

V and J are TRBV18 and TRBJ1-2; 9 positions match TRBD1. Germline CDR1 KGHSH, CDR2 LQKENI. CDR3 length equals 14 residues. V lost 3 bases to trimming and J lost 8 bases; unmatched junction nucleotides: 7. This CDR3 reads CASSPDRGKEGYTF. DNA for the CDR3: TGTGCCAGCTCACCGGACAGGGGAAAGGAAGGCTACACCTTC. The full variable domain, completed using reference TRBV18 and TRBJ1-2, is NAGVMQNPRHLVRRRGQEARLRCSPMKGHSHVYWYRQLPEEGLKFMVYLQKENIIDESGMPKERFSAEFPKEGPSILRIQQVVRGDSAAYFCASSPDRGKEGYTFGSGTRLTVV.